This T cell receptor beta chain was found in a study of blood T cells in healthy people across ages. Researchers collected roughly 9.8 milliliters of peripheral blood from every single donor. Germline values: CDR1 SNHLY, CDR2 FYNNEI. This CDR3 comprises 14 residues. PCR was performed a second time for about 7 to 11 cycles using a sample-barcoded 5' primer and a J-beta primer mix. In TCRdb, the 5' RACE reads were re-called with MiXCR into one record per CDR3 protein. Among roughly 680,000 distinct CDR3 sequences listed, more than 45% were seen once. The rearrangement joins TRBV2 to TRBJ2-3, with D perhaps TRBD2 (6 bases). The TCR originated in a woman at least 80 years old in good health. The sequenced sample was blood. The CDR3 DNA sequence: TGTGCGTATAATCACGGGACTCAGTCGGATACGCAGTATTTT. Its protein product is CAYNHGTQSDTQYF.